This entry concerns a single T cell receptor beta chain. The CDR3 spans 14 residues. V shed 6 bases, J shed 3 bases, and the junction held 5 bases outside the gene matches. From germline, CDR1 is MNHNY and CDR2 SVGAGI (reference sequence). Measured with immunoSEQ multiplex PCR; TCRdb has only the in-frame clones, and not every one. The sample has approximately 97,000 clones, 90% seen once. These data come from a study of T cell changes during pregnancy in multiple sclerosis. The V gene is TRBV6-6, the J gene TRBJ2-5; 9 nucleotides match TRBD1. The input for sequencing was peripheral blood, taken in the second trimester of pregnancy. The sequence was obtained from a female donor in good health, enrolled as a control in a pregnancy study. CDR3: CASRTGTGKETQYF. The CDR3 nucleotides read TGTGCCAGCAGGACCGGGACAGGGAAAGAGACCCAGTACTTC.